The clone carrying this T cell receptor (beta chain) was seen repeatedly, ten times or more. Its antigen is currently unknown. Germline lookup yields CDR1 ENHRY and CDR2 SYGVKD. V was clipped by 2 bases and J by 0 bases, with 9 bases between them. The CDR3 consists of 15 residues. This sample stems from a study of regulatory T cells in long-lasting Graves disease. Whole-study findings and limits: Patients with persistent disease showed a bias toward TRBV28, TRBJ1-2 and TRBJ2-5.

Time point defined: newly diagnosed GD, antithyroid drugs for less than 3 months. Making the TCR library involved RNA that had been extracted from PBMCs. Investigators prepared the TCR beta libraries by applying iRepertoire HTBI primers and Arm-PCR of CDR3 regions. TCRdb independently ran MiXCR on the multiplex PCR reads; one entry per CDR3 protein. This table has a few hundred thousand distinct CDR3 sequences, less than 20% appearing once. These same data were also listed under a study on T cells in Graves' hyperthyroidism and ophthalmopathy.

The V and J genes are TRBV10-3 and TRBJ2-3; D perhaps matches TRBD1 (5 bases). Here the sequenced sample was peripheral blood mononuclear cells (PBMCs), taken at new diagnosis, from a patient treated with antithyroid drugs. This clonotype was sampled from a woman aged 18-29 years with Graves disease. This chain's CDR3 is CAISEGRVSTDTQYF. CDR3 DNA: TGTGCCATCAGTGAGGGCAGGGTTAGCACAGATACGCAGTATTTT.